One T cell receptor (beta chain) is described in this entry. Its antigen is not identified. This sample stems from a study of shared clonotypes between healthy human individuals. Points from the study as a whole: Read depth was anticipated to influence clonotype sharing among donors. Naive subsets generally exceeded memory subsets in estimated richness.

Naive CD8 cells lacked CD45RO and underwent positive selection for CCR7, leaving out terminally differentiated effector memory CD45RA+ cells. Donors were healthy HIV-negative adults without recently reported acute infections or vaccinations. Germline CDR1 MDHEN, CDR2 SYDVKM. V was clipped by 8 bases and J by 0 bases, with 13 bases between them. CDR3 size: 14 residues. Across several immunoSEQ plates, the genomic DNA of each subset was split evenly. Sequencing was performed with immunoSEQ multiplex PCR; in TCRdb, only in-frame clones are kept and a portion is missing. Of about 580,000 clones listed, about 98% are singletons.

The J gene is TRBJ1-1, the V gene TRBV28; D uncertain. The sequenced sample was naive CD8+ T cells sorted from blood. The origin of this receptor is a man aged 30 to 39 in good health. CDR3 nucleotides: TGTGCCAGCGGTCCAGTTGCTGTGAACACTGAAGCTTTCTTT. Its protein product is CASGPVAVNTEAFF.